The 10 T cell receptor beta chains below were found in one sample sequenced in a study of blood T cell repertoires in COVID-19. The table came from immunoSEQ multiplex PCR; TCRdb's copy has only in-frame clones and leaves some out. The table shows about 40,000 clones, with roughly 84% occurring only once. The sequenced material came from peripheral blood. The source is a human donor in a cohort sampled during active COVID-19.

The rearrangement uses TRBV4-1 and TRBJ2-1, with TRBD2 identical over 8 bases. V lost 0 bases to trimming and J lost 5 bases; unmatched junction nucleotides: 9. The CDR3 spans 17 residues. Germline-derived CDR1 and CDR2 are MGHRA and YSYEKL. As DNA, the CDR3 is TGCGCCAGCAGCCAAGATAGGGCGGGGGGATTTAACAATGAGCAGTTCTTC. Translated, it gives CASSQDRAGGFNNEQFF.

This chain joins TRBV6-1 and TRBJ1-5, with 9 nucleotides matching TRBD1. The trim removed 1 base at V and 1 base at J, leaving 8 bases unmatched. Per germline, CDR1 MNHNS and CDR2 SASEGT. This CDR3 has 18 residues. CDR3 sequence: CASSEGPTGGASNQPQHF. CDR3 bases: TGTGCCAGCAGTGAAGGGCCGACAGGGGGTGCAAGCAATCAGCCCCAGCATTTT.

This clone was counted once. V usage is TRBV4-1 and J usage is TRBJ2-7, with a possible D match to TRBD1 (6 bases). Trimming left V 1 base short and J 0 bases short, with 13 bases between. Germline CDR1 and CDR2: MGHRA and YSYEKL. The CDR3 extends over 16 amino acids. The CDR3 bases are TGCGCCAGCAGCCAAGTGGATCAGGGGCTCTCCTACGAGCAGTACTTC. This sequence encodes CASSQVDQGLSYEQYF.

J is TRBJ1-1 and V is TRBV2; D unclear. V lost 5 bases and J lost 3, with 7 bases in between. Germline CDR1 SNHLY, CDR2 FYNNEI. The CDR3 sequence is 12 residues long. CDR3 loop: CASSRGYTEAFF. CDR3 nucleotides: TGTGCCAGCAGTCGGGGTTACACTGAAGCTTTCTTT.

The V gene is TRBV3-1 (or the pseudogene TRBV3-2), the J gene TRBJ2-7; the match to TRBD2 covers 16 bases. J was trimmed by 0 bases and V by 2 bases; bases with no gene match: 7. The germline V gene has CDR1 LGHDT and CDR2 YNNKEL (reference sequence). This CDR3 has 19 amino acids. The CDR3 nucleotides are TGTGCCAGCAGCCAATGGGGACTAGCGGGGGGGCCGAGCTCCTACGAGCAGTACTTC. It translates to CASSQWGLAGGPSSYEQYF.

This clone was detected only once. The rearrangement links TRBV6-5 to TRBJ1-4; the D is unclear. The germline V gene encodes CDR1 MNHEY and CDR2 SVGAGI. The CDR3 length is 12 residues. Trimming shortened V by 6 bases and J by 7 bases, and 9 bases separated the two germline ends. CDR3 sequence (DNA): TGTGCCAGCAGGACTGGCCCTGAAAAACTGTTTTTT. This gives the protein CASRTGPEKLFF.

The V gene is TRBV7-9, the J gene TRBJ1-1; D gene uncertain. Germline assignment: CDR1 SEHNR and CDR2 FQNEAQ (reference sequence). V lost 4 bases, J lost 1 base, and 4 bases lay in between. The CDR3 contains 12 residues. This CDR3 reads CASSYKNTEAFF. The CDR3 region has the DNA TGTGCCAGCAGCTATAAGAACACTGAAGCTTTCTTT.

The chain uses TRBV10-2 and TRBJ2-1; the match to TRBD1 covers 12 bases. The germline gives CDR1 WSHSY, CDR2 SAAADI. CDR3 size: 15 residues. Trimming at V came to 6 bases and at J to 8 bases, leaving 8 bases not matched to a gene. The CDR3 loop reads CASRPGTGGIYEQFF. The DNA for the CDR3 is TGCGCCAGCAGGCCCGGGACAGGGGGCATATATGAGCAGTTCTTC.

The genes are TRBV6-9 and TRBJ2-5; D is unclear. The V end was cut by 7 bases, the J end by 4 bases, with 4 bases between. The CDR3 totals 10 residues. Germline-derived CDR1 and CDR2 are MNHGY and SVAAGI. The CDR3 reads CASIRETQYF. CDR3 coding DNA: TGTGCCAGCATTCGAGAGACCCAGTACTTC.

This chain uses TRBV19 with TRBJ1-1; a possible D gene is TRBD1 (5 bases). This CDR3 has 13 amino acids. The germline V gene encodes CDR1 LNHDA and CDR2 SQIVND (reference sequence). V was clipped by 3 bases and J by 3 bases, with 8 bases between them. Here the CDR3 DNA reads TGTGCCAGTAGTATCGGGGGATACACTGAAGCTTTCTTT. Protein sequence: CASSIGGYTEAFF.